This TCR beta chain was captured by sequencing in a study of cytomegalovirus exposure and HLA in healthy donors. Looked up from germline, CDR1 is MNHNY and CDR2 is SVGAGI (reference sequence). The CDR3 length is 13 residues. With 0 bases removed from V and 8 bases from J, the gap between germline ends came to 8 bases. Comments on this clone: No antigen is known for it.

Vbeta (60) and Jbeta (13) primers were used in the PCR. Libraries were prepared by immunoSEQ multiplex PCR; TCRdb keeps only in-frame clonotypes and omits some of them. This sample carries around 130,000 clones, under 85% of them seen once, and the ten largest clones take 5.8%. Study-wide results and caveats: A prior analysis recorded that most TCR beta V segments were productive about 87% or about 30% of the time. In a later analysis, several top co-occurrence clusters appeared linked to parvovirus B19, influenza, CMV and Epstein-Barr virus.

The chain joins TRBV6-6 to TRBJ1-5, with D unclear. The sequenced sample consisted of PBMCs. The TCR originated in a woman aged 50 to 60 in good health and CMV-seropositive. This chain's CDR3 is CASSYSREEPQHF. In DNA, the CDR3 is TGTGCCAGCAGTTACTCTCGGGAGGAGCCCCAGCATTTT.